Listed here are 17 T cell receptor beta chains from one sample, sequenced in a study of cytomegalovirus exposure and HLA in healthy donors. Vbeta (60) and Jbeta (13) primers were used in the PCR. TCRdb's table, derived via immunoSEQ multiplex PCR, lists solely in-frame clones and lacks some. In the table there are about 210,000 clones, roughly four fifths of which are singletons. The sequencing input was PBMCs. Receptors were obtained from a woman in her 50s in good health and CMV-seropositive.

The rearrangement uses TRBV7-9 and TRBJ1-2; D call uncertain. There are 14 residues in the CDR3. V lost 8 bases and J lost 3, with 16 bases in between. CDR1 SEHNR and CDR2 FQNEAQ come from the germline V gene (reference sequence). CDR3 sequence (DNA): TGTGCCAGCCTATCTACGACATCTTACTATGGCTACACCTTC. It translates to CASLSTTSYYGYTF.

The rearrangement links TRBV7-3 to TRBJ2-1, with TRBD2 identical over 8 bases. Germline CDR1 SGHTA, CDR2 FQGTGA. The length of the CDR3 is 15 residues. J was trimmed by 6 bases and V by 5 bases; bases with no gene match: 9. CDR3 region: CASSISGGDFNEQFF. CDR3 nucleotide sequence: TGTGCCAGCAGCATCAGCGGGGGAGACTTCAATGAGCAGTTCTTC.

This clone was observed once. The genes are TRBV7-2 and TRBJ2-3; 9 nucleotides match TRBD2. V lost 1 base and J lost 3; bases outside the gene matches: 5. Germline V gene lookup returns CDR1 SGHTA and CDR2 FQGNSA. The CDR3 runs 16 residues. CDR3 region: CASSLEAGGVTDTQYF. The CDR3, as DNA: TGTGCCAGCAGCTTAGAGGCGGGGGGGGTAACAGATACGCAGTATTTT. Full variable domain (rest looked up from reference TRBV7-2 and TRBJ2-3): GAGVSQSPSNKVTEKGKDVELRCDPISGHTALYWYRQSLGQGLEFLIYFQGNSAPDKSGLPSDRFSAERTGGSVSTLTIQRTQQEDSAVYLCASSLEAGGVTDTQYFGPGTRLTVL.

This clone was observed a few times. The V and J genes are TRBV5-6 and TRBJ1-2; 9 positions agree with TRBD1. Germline values: CDR1 SGHDT, CDR2 YYEEEE. CDR3 length: 14 amino acids. Trimming took 2 bases from V and 8 from J; bases not matched to a gene: 7. CDR3 DNA: TGTGCCAGCAGCTTTCGGGACAGGGTAGGCGGCTACACCTTC. The encoded protein is CASSFRDRVGGYTF.

The chain recombines TRBV19 with TRBJ1-5; D possibly corresponds to TRBD1 (5 bases). Trimming shortened V by 5 bases and J by 3 bases, and 20 bases separated the two germline ends. CDR3 length equals 17 residues. From germline, CDR1 is LNHDA and CDR2 SQIVND (reference sequence). The CDR3 DNA reads as TGTGCCAGTAGTCCCCGGGGGACTCCTGGGAACAATCAGCCCCAGCATTTT. This codes for CASSPRGTPGNNQPQHF.

The chain employs TRBV6-1 and TRBJ1-2; 9 bases line up with TRBD1. This CDR3 is 14 amino acids long. V shed 7 bases, J shed 5 bases, and the junction held 8 bases outside the gene matches. Germline-derived CDR1 and CDR2 are MNHNS and SASEGT. The CDR3 DNA reads TGTGCCAGCACGGGTGCGGGACAGGGATATGGCTACACCTTC. It codes for CASTGAGQGYGYTF.

The count of this clone is one. The V gene is TRBV7-9, the J gene TRBJ1-2, with TRBD1 matching 10 bases. The CDR3 extends over 15 amino acids. V was clipped by 8 bases and J by 6 bases; unmatched bases: 12. Per the germline V gene, CDR1 is SEHNR and CDR2 is FQNEAQ (reference sequence). CDR3 DNA sequence: TGTGCCAGCGTGGGACAGGGGAACAAACTGGATGGCTACACCTTC. Translated: CASVGQGNKLDGYTF.

This chain uses TRBV19 with TRBJ1-1; the match to TRBD1 covers 8 bases. The V gene's germline CDR1 is LNHDA and CDR2 SQIVND (reference sequence). V lost 7 bases and J lost 5; bases outside the gene matches: 15. The CDR3 has 16 amino acids. Here the CDR3 reads CASTPTPQGAETEAFF. CDR3 DNA sequence: TGTGCCAGTACCCCCACCCCCCAGGGGGCGGAAACTGAAGCTTTCTTT.

This chain connects TRBV30 to TRBJ1-5; D may be TRBD1 (5 bases). CDR1 GTSNPN and CDR2 SVGIG come from the germline V gene (reference sequence). The CDR3 has 13 amino acids. V dropped 1 base and J dropped 6 bases, with 10 bases sitting between them. The CDR3 is CAWSASGGQPQHF. In DNA form, the CDR3 reads TGTGCCTGGAGTGCATCGGGGGGTCAGCCCCAGCATTTT.

The rearrangement joins TRBV5-6 to TRBJ2-7; maybe TRBD2 (5 bases). The CDR3 contains 12 residues. From germline, CDR1 is SGHDT and CDR2 YYEEEE. V shed 5 bases and J shed 7 bases, with 13 bases lying between them. The CDR3 protein is CASRGLPREQYF. The CDR3 bases are TGTGCCAGCAGAGGACTTCCGAGGGAGCAGTACTTC.

As for this clone: Sequence at one end of the junction differs from germline and may be a read error. The sample has other DNA sequences that encode this CDR3 too. V and J are TRBV19 and TRBJ1-5; 7 bases map to TRBD1. The V gene's germline CDR1 is LNHDA and CDR2 SQIVND (reference sequence). CDR3 length: 13 amino acids. The CDR3 nucleotides are TGTGCCAGTAGTTGGACAGGCAATCAGCCCCAGCATTTC. This encodes CASSWTGNQPQHF.

This clone has a handful of counts. This rearrangement joins TRBV6-5 to TRBJ1-1; possibly TRBD1 for D (5 bases). V was pared by 0 bases and J by 1 base, with 9 bases between. CDR1 and CDR2 from the germline V gene are MNHEY and SVGAGI. This CDR3 spans 15 amino acids. CDR3: CASSYSFQGNTEAFF. The CDR3, as DNA: TGTGCCAGCAGTTACTCTTTCCAGGGGAACACTGAAGCTTTCTTT.

This clone was observed once. V gene TRBV15 combines with J gene TRBJ2-7, with 10 bases that match TRBD1. Germline V lookup: CDR1 LNHNV, CDR2 YYDKDF (reference sequence). The CDR3 loop spans 18 amino acids. Trimming at V came to 1 base and at J to 1 base, leaving 10 bases not matched to a gene. CDR3 nucleotides: TGTGCCACCAGCAGAGTTCTAGGGGGACAGGGGAATTCCTACGAGCAGTACTTC. Its protein is CATSRVLGGQGNSYEQYF.

This clone was seen a single time. This chain uses TRBV6-5 with TRBJ1-6; 7 bases agree with TRBD1. The CDR3 covers 13 residues. Germline lookup yields CDR1 MNHEY and CDR2 SVGAGI. V lost 6 bases, J lost 7 bases, and 3 bases stayed unmatched. In nucleotides, the CDR3 is TGTGCCAGCAGAAACAGGGGAAATTCACCCCTCCACTTT. Its protein product is CASRNRGNSPLHF.

This chain links TRBV30 with TRBJ1-2, with a weak D call TRBD1 (5 bases). The V gene lost 0 bases and the J gene lost 6 bases, with 11 bases spanning the gap. There are 13 residues in the CDR3. Germline V CDR1 and CDR2: GTSNPN, SVGIG (reference sequence). The CDR3 region has the DNA TGTGCCTGGAGTGTATACGGGGGGGATGGCTACACCTTC. Amino acid sequence: CAWSVYGGDGYTF.

This chain joins TRBV7-2 and TRBJ1-5; D remains ambiguous. The CDR3 contains 13 residues. V was clipped by 5 bases and J by 5 bases, with 10 bases between them. The germline CDR1 and CDR2 sequences are SGHTA and FQGNSA. In nucleotides, the CDR3 is TGTGCCAGCAGCCTACAGAGGGATCAGCCCCAGCATTTT. It yields the protein CASSLQRDQPQHF.

The CDR3 nucleotides are TGTGCCACCAGCCAAACCGGACTAGCGGAAGAGACCCAGTACTTC. Encoded protein: CATSQTGLAEETQYF. V is TRBV15 and J is TRBJ2-5, with 10 bases identical to TRBD2. Unmatched junction bases numbered 6, after V lost 5 bases and J lost 3 bases. Germline V gives CDR1 LNHNV, CDR2 YYDKDF (reference sequence). This CDR3 is 15 amino acids long.